This note documents a single T cell receptor (beta chain) sequence. Its antigen is unidentified. This sample is part of a study of OX40 agonist ivuxolimab in advanced cancers. Study-level points and caveats: CD4+ and CD8+ T cells in blood underwent clonal expansion by week 6 at 0.1 to 3.0 mg/kg. Compared with CD4+, CD8+ T cells on average had more expanded clones.

Germline CDR1 and CDR2: SEHNR and FQNEAQ (reference sequence). The CDR3 runs to 15 residues. V gave up 5 bases and J gave up 6 bases, with 19 bases separating them. The repertoire was sequenced with immunoSEQ multiplex PCR; TCRdb's copy has only in-frame clones and lacks some. Of 50,000 to 70,000 clones in the sample, around four fifths were seen once. This chain uses TRBV7-9 with TRBJ1-1; D not certain. The sequence was collected from an adult with an advanced solid tumor such as melanoma, head and neck, liver or kidney cancer. Material: CD4+ or CD8+ T cells sorted from blood, obtained in a trial of the OX40 agonist ivuxolimab. The CDR3 here is CASSEFIVGFSEAFF. The CDR3 DNA reads as TGTGCCAGCAGCGAATTCATAGTTGGGTTTTCTGAAGCTTTCTTT.